This TCR beta chain stems from a study of cytomegalovirus exposure and HLA in healthy donors (dated 2017 in TCRdb). Describing the broader study: An earlier analysis of 587 of the donors reported 276 Gb of sequence data and 95 million to 140 million unique TCR beta sequences obtained from approximately 180 million T cells. All discovery cohort repertoires had been generated using a single sequencing platform. The study aimed to test whether signatures of past pathogen exposure could be identified by cataloging public T cell receptors. Alongside the repertoire data, information on donor age, sex, ethnicity and CMV serostatus was compiled. The study combined high-throughput TCR immunosequencing, statistical association of individual TCRs with disease status, and machine learning to predict cytomegalovirus infection status. Roughly five DR-DQ haplotypes were handled as single units for association and clustering, since linkage in the cohort was strong. The study used immunosequencing to profile the T cell repertoires of approximately 690 subjects and linked those repertoires to cytomegalovirus serostatus. The number of donors typed differed by locus, with about 629-630 for A, B, C, DRB1 and DQB1, 522 for DQA1, 606 for DPA1, and roughly 450 for DPB1. Of the roughly 390 genotyped donors, less than 90% were placed in the genetic ancestry cluster associated with self-reported Caucasian donors. HLA typing covered class I and class II loci at four-digit resolution. To study patterns of TCR occurrence, a later analysis re-analyzed previously published TCR beta repertoires from several hundred donors and added high-resolution HLA genotyping. Besides the first cohort of about 730 subjects, a separate validation cohort made up of roughly 120 different subjects was used. In the later analysis, no new phenotypic data were used to find candidate immune exposures; instead, reliance was placed on TCR beta sequences and their occurrence across donors. To decide whether each TCR beta V gene segment behaved as functional or pseudogenic, an earlier analysis of approximately 620 of the donors relied on high-throughput TCR beta sequencing. Approximately 300 gigabases of sequencing data and around 85 million unique TCR sequences made up an early release that covered over 550 HLA-typed donors. Across 398 genotyped donors of the cohort, an average of approximately 200,000 unique TCR beta nucleotide sequences per donor were sequenced, and roughly a sixth of those sequences were non-productive. Genome-wide SNP genotypes for about three fifths of the 666 donors were used in a later genetic analysis, which treated that subset as a discovery cohort.

The CDR3 has 17 amino acids, counting the end cysteine and phenylalanine. Only the CDR3 part of the read is kept: 51 bases, read in frame from the first base. Germline trimming amounts to 2 bases on V and 5 bases on J, with 12 as the count of junction bases outside the gene matches. The germline V gene (reference sequence) specifies LNHDA as CDR1 and SQIVND as CDR2. Here is what the overall study found, with its caveats: The only immune exposure information available for the cohort was CMV serostatus. In vitro tests confirmed that a few of the cytomegalovirus-associated TCR beta chains recognize cytomegalovirus antigens. A cluster of highly shared sequence variants was judged likely to represent a technical artifact of the sequencing pipeline. Compared with the roughly 720-donor mean, donors in an Asian-associated ancestry cluster had fewer N-insertions in productive TCRs, according to a later genetic analysis. Because some donors lacked HLA typing at each locus, the association tests relied only on the typed subset. Strong co-occurrence of HLA alleles, especially DR and DQ, made assigning TCR associations to individual alleles difficult. At a false discovery rate of 0.05, a later analysis linked 16,000 or so TCR beta sequences to specific HLA alleles. In an earlier analysis of around 500 of the donors, most TCR beta V segments appeared in productive rearrangements about 87% or about 30% of the time, broadly matching IMGT annotations. The cohort was sequenced for TCR beta chains only, and without alpha or paired-chain data the features that could be detected were limited. Roughly uniform sequencing depth across donors was assumed in presence/absence analyses, although this assumption may not hold. The classifier was reported to diagnose cytomegalovirus status with high specificity and sensitivity in both the original and validation cohorts. Some IMGT-functional V segments, including TRBV6-2 and TRBV6-3, could not be distinguished by the 87-base-pair reads and were therefore excluded. A further reported finding was that TCR beta sequences accurately predicted the HLA-A and HLA-B alleles for most subjects in the first cohort. A later analysis found that HLA-associated TCR beta chains were more clonally expanded and had lower generation probabilities than equally common non-associated chains. The study gave a list of about 160 TCR beta chains associated with cytomegalovirus. Several of the top co-occurrence clusters appeared to be linked to parvovirus B19, influenza, CMV and Epstein-Barr virus, according to a later analysis. V-gene and J-gene trimming of TCR beta chains was associated with a missense DCLRE1C variant in a later genetic analysis, and the association was replicated in an independent cohort. While some public TCRs were present in many individuals, most TCR sequences turned up only very rarely across donors. A later analysis found that TCR association rates varied across HLA loci, with DRB1 alleles showing the most associated TCRs and HLA-C alleles the fewest. The authors suggested that the approach could potentially be extended to other disease states and immunological phenotypes. Correlated functional status among segregating V segments might reflect linkage disequilibrium, but an unknown experimental factor could not be ruled out. The earlier analysis of 450 to 700 of the donors excluded 15 to 20 rarely observed V segments, including chromosome 9 orphons, because counts were too low. According to a later analysis, most CMV-associated TCR beta chains appeared to be HLA-restricted, and the HLA associations seemed to be driven largely by CMV exposure.

Comment on this clone: Its antigen is not yet known. The record has no base qualities; no much larger clone is one base away.

The cohort comprised some 680 healthy bone marrow donors. At the time of sampling, all cohort members were nominally healthy, though unrecorded immune exposures were likely present. The donor tested CMV seronegative and was one of the 352 seronegative cohort members. A peripheral blood sample was collected from each donor, and TCR beta sequencing was performed on peripheral blood mononuclear cells. The Qiagen DNeasy Blood Extraction Kit was used to extract genomic DNA from the blood cell samples. The library was obtained by the immunoSEQ multiplex PCR assay. The multiplex PCR relied on a mix of 60 forward primers for TCR Vbeta segments and 13 reverse primers for TCR Jbeta segments. The CDR3 region of rearranged TCR beta genes was amplified from genomic DNA by a multiplex PCR assay. The Illumina HiSeq System was used to sequence the amplified TCR beta libraries as 87-base-pair reads. Per the original workflow: A later analysis counted 75 million to 100 million unique TCR beta chains across the 600 to 850 repertoires, and 10 million to 11 million of these chains were shared by at least two donors. A nearest-neighbor algorithm error-corrected the raw reads and collapsed the reads into unique sequences, merging closely related sequences to remove PCR and sequencing errors. Alignment of CDR3 sequences to IMGT reference sequences was used to assign V, D and J gene segments. For a sequence to be retained, a match of at least six nucleotides to both a V gene segment and a J gene segment was required. Rearrangements were called productive when the CDR3 lacked stop codons and stayed in frame with V and J; all others were non-productive. CDR3 was defined according to IMGT convention as the region running from the second conserved V-encoded cysteine to the conserved J-encoded phenylalanine. Sequences without an unambiguous match to a single V gene segment were excluded from the earlier analysis of several hundred of the donors. An earlier analysis of 500 to 700 of the donors classified V segments as functional when productive rearrangements were above 56.7% and as segregating when the standard deviation between donors was above 5%. A statistical classification framework was developed to diagnose cytomegalovirus status using the catalog of TCR beta chain sequences. V and J gene assignment, in a later analysis, came from comparing TCR nucleotide sequences with IMGT/GENE-DB human TR gene sequences. In a later analysis, CDR3 sequences and most-parsimonious VDJ recombination scenarios were assigned using the TCRdist pipeline. In a later analysis, each TCR beta chain was defined by its CDR3 amino acid sequence together with its V-gene family, and reads lacking a unique V-gene family were excluded. In a later analysis, 450 to 600 highly shared, low-generation-probability nucleotide sequences were removed to address suspected cross-contamination and a sequencing artifact. In a later analysis, a clonal expansion index for each public chain was calculated from normalized within-repertoire ranks of inferred template counts. A later analysis computed generation probabilities with a VDJ recombination model fitted to out-of-frame rearrangements, and checked the results against IGoR. Hypergeometric tests were used in a later analysis to score TCR-TCR, TCR-HLA and TCR-CMV co-occurrence, with a repertoire-size bias correction applied to the TCR pairs. False discovery rates were estimated in a later analysis by permuting HLA or CMV assignments 20 times. In a later analysis, co-occurring TCRs were grouped with DBSCAN, and TCRdist sequence similarity was added when clustering was performed within HLA-allele-positive subsets. For co-occurrence clustering, repertoires with fewer than 30,000 or more than 120,000 public chains were excluded, along with 5 or 6 repertoires with anomalous nucleotide sharing. Entries here come from immuneACCESS through TCRdb and include only in-frame sequences with V and J called. Some clones fail to appear in such tables; in the studies checked, an unresolved V gene covers under half of the shortfall, and the cause of the remainder is unknown. V and J calls and clone size are given by that table; D and trimming were obtained from the DNA. The sample table records about 230,000 clones; around 89% of these occur just once. The ten largest clones add up to roughly 1% of the sample.

This TCR derives from a young woman in good health and CMV-seronegative. Input material: PBMCs. The rearranged chain carries TRBV19 and TRBJ1-3; 7 central bases correspond to TRBD1. The DNA sequence reads TGTGCCAGTAGTATACAAGCGCTGAGACAGGGCCGAAACACCATATATTTT. This is translated as CASSIQALRQGRNTIYF. Joined to the reference TRBV19 and TRBJ1-3 proteins, this CDR3 gives the full variable domain: DGGITQSPKYLFRKEGQNVTLSCEQNLNHDAMYWYRQDPGQGLRLIYYSQIVNDFQKGDIAEGYSVSREKKESFPLTVTSAQKNPTAFYLCASSIQALRQGRNTIYFGEGSWLTVV.